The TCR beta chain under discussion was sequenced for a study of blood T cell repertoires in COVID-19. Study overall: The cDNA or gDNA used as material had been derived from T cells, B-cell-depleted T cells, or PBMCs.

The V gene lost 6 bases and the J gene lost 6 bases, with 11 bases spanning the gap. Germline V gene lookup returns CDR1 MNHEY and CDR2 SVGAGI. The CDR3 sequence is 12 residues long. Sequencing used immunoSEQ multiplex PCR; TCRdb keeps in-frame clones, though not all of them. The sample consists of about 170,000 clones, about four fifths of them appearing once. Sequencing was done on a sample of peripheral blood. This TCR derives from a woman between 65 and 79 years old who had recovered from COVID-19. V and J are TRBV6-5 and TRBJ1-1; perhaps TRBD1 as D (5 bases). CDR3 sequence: CASREGPSEAFF. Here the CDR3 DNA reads TGTGCCAGCAGGGAGGGACCCTCTGAAGCTTTCTTT.